The entry below gives a single TCR beta chain sequence along with its context. Its target is unknown. The data were taken from a study of cytomegalovirus exposure and HLA in healthy donors. Study-level points and caveats: Reportedly, diagnosis of cytomegalovirus status by the classifier showed high specificity and sensitivity. Rare TCR sequences dominated, though some public TCRs recurred in many donors.

Separation from the roughly 670-subject first cohort characterized the roughly 130-subject validation cohort, to which the donors belonged. Germline CDR1 is SGHVS and CDR2 is FQNEAQ. The CDR3 has 17 amino acids. Trimming took off 2 bases at V and 4 bases at J, with 17 bases between the two ends. The repertoire was sequenced with immunoSEQ multiplex PCR; TCRdb's copy has only in-frame clones and lacks some. The table includes just over 65,000 clones, approximately 97% detected once. The receptor's source is a woman aged 18-29 years in good health and CMV-seropositive. The chain carries TRBV7-8 and TRBJ1-4, with D perhaps matching TRBD1 (6 bases). The material sequenced was PBMCs. The CDR3, as DNA: TGTGCCAGCAGCTTAAACAGGGTCCCTAGGTTTAATGAAAAACTGTTTTTT. Amino acid sequence: CASSLNRVPRFNEKLFF.